This TCR beta chain stems from a study of T-cell memory formation after mild COVID-19. General study results and limits: A subset of responding clones appeared in pre-infection memory, suggesting cross-reactive memory joined.

This clonotype was picked up a small number of times. Antigen: not known. One entry per CDR3 protein results from TCRdb running MiXCR on the 5' RACE reads. The data hold around 300,000 distinct CDR3 sequences, with around 8% observed a single time. The V end was cut by 3 bases, the J end by 1 base, with 6 bases between. The length of the CDR3 is 13 residues. Germline CDR1 and CDR2: SSHAT and FNYEAQ (reference sequence). The V and J genes are TRBV7-7 and TRBJ1-1; D is undetermined. Sequencing was carried out using PBMCs or a T cell subset sorted from them (not recorded which). The TCR comes from a man aged 18-30 years who had mild COVID-19 (a few samples of this study predate the infection). Cell type and time point are not known. The CDR3 loop reads CASSFGENTEAFF. CDR3 DNA sequence: TGTGCCAGCAGCTTTGGGGAGAACACTGAAGCTTTCTTT. Full variable domain (rest looked up from reference TRBV7-7 and TRBJ1-1): GAGVSQSPRYKVTKRGQDVTLRCDPISSHATLYWYQQALGQGPEFLTYFNYEAQPDKSGLPSDRFSAERPEGSISTLTIQRTEQRDSAMYRCASSFGENTEAFFGQGTRLTVV.